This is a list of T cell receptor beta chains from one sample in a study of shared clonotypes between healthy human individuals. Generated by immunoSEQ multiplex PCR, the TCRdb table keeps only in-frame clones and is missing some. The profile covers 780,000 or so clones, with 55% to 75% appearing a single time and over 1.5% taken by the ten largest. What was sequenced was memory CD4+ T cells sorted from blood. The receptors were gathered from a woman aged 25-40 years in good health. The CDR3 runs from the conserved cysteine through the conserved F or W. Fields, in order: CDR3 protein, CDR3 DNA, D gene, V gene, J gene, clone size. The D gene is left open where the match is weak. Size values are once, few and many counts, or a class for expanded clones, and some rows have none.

cdr3_aa: CASSGIGSIQYF
cdr3_nt: TGTGCCAGCTCCGGGATTGGAAGCATTCAGTACTTC
d_call: .
v_call: TRBV6-6
j_call: TRBJ2-4
clone_size: .

cdr3_aa: CASSNSGRAWETQYF
cdr3_nt: TGTGCCAGCAGCAATAGCGGGAGGGCCTGGGAGACCCAGTACTTC
d_call: TRBD2
v_call: TRBV5-6
j_call: TRBJ2-5
clone_size: .

cdr3_aa: CASSLGGLLYF
cdr3_nt: TGTGCCAGCAGCTTAGGGGGACTGCTGTACTTC
d_call: .
v_call: TRBV11-3
j_call: TRBJ2-5
clone_size: .

cdr3_aa: CASSRPGETQYF
cdr3_nt: TGTGCCAGCAGTCGACCAGGAGAGACCCAGTACTTC
d_call: .
v_call: TRBV27
j_call: TRBJ2-5
clone_size: .

cdr3_aa: CASREGTSGNYNEQFF
cdr3_nt: TGTGCCAGCAGAGAGGGGACTAGCGGGAATTACAATGAGCAGTTCTTC
d_call: TRBD2
v_call: TRBV5-4
j_call: TRBJ2-1
clone_size: few

cdr3_aa: CATSRGQGAGGYTF
cdr3_nt: TGTGCCACCAGCAGGGGTCAGGGGGCAGGTGGCTACACCTTC
d_call: TRBD1
v_call: TRBV15
j_call: TRBJ1-2
clone_size: .

cdr3_aa: CASSLGTGEAPDQPQHF
cdr3_nt: TGTGCCAGCAGCTTAGGTACCGGAGAGGCTCCTGATCAGCCCCAGCATTTT
d_call: .
v_call: TRBV7-8
j_call: TRBJ1-5
clone_size: .

cdr3_aa: CASSQERGSNEKLFF
cdr3_nt: TGCGCCAGCAGCCAAGAACGGGGGTCTAATGAAAAACTGTTTTTT
d_call: .
v_call: TRBV4-1
j_call: TRBJ1-4
clone_size: few

cdr3_aa: CASSLATGANSPLHF
cdr3_nt: TGTGCCAGCAGCTTAGCCACAGGGGCTAATTCACCCCTCCACTTT
d_call: TRBD1
v_call: TRBV7-6
j_call: TRBJ1-6
clone_size: .

cdr3_aa: CASSSTREADTQYF
cdr3_nt: TGCGCCAGCAGCTCGACACGGGAGGCCGATACGCAGTATTTT
d_call: TRBD2
v_call: TRBV5-1
j_call: TRBJ2-3
clone_size: .

cdr3_aa: CASSLEGSEQYF
cdr3_nt: TGTGCCAGCAGCTTAGAGGGATCCGAGCAGTACTTC
d_call: .
v_call: TRBV7-9
j_call: TRBJ2-7
clone_size: .

cdr3_aa: CASSLEVGEETQYF
cdr3_nt: TGTGCCAGCAGCTTAGAAGTGGGGGAAGAGACCCAGTACTTC
d_call: .
v_call: TRBV7-2
j_call: TRBJ2-5
clone_size: few

cdr3_aa: CASSLEGSWAPQHF
cdr3_nt: TGTGCCAGCAGCTTAGAAGGGTCCTGGGCGCCCCAGCATTTT
d_call: .
v_call: TRBV11-3
j_call: TRBJ1-5
clone_size: .

cdr3_aa: CASSFGAVFNYGYTF
cdr3_nt: TGCGCCAGCAGCTTTGGGGCAGTTTTTAACTATGGCTACACCTTC
d_call: .
v_call: TRBV5-1
j_call: TRBJ1-2
clone_size: .

cdr3_aa: CASSPSWGRETQYF
cdr3_nt: TGTGCCAGCAGTCCATCCTGGGGGCGGGAGACCCAGTACTTC
d_call: .
v_call: TRBV6-5
j_call: TRBJ2-5
clone_size: .

cdr3_aa: CASSAGTGLYEQYF
cdr3_nt: TGCGCCAGCAGCGCCGGGACAGGGCTTTACGAGCAGTACTTC
d_call: TRBD1
v_call: TRBV11-2
j_call: TRBJ2-7
clone_size: .

cdr3_aa: CASSFFGGLRYEQYF
cdr3_nt: TGTGCCAGCAGCTTCTTTGGGGGGTTGCGCTACGAGCAGTACTTC
d_call: .
v_call: TRBV7-9
j_call: TRBJ2-7
clone_size: .

cdr3_aa: CASSEGDRAANEKLFF
cdr3_nt: TGTGCCAGCAGTGAAGGGGACAGGGCCGCTAATGAAAAACTGTTTTTT
d_call: TRBD1
v_call: TRBV6-1
j_call: TRBJ1-4
clone_size: .

cdr3_aa: CASSLRGIDTDTQYF
cdr3_nt: TGTGCCAGCAGTTTAAGGGGGATCGACACAGATACGCAGTATTTT
d_call: .
v_call: TRBV27
j_call: TRBJ2-3
clone_size: .

cdr3_aa: CASSEALLPVPQHF
cdr3_nt: TGTGCCAGCAGTGAAGCGCTTTTACCAGTCCCCCAGCATTTT
d_call: .
v_call: TRBV6-1
j_call: TRBJ1-5
clone_size: once

cdr3_aa: CASSLEGRFNQPQHF
cdr3_nt: TGTGCCAGCAGCTTAGAGGGTAGGTTCAATCAGCCCCAGCATTTT
d_call: .
v_call: TRBV7-9
j_call: TRBJ1-5
clone_size: .

cdr3_aa: CASSSSRQGGGYEQYF
cdr3_nt: TGTGCCAGTAGTTCCTCCCGTCAGGGGGGAGGCTACGAGCAGTACTTC
d_call: .
v_call: TRBV19
j_call: TRBJ2-7
clone_size: .

cdr3_aa: CATRTQGGTDTQYF
cdr3_nt: TGCGCCACTCGGACCCAGGGAGGCACAGATACGCAGTATTTT
d_call: .
v_call: TRBV5-1
j_call: TRBJ2-3
clone_size: .

cdr3_aa: CASRVLGQGTNYGYTF
cdr3_nt: TGTGCCAGCAGGGTATTGGGACAGGGGACTAACTATGGCTACACCTTC
d_call: TRBD1
v_call: TRBV27
j_call: TRBJ1-2
clone_size: once

cdr3_aa: CASSSGPNTDTQYF
cdr3_nt: TGTGCCAGCAGTAGTGGGCCTAACACAGATACGCAGTATTTT
d_call: .
v_call: TRBV28
j_call: TRBJ2-3
clone_size: .

cdr3_aa: CASSPRIGEQFF
cdr3_nt: TGTGCCAGCAGCCCCCGTATTGGCGAGCAGTTCTTC
d_call: .
v_call: TRBV7-2
j_call: TRBJ2-1
clone_size: .

cdr3_aa: CASSEDSEQFF
cdr3_nt: TGTGCCAGCTCAGAAGACAGTGAGCAGTTCTTC
d_call: .
v_call: TRBV18
j_call: TRBJ2-1
clone_size: .

cdr3_aa: CASSAERSWDTGELFF
cdr3_nt: TGTGCCAGCAGCGCCGAGCGCTCCTGGGACACCGGGGAGCTGTTTTTT
d_call: .
v_call: TRBV9
j_call: TRBJ2-2
clone_size: once

cdr3_aa: CASKTGGILSGNTIYF
cdr3_nt: TGTGCCAGCAAGACGGGTGGGATCCTCTCTGGAAACACCATATATTTT
d_call: .
v_call: TRBV28
j_call: TRBJ1-3
clone_size: .

cdr3_aa: CASSPGENQPQHF
cdr3_nt: TGTGCCAGCTCACCAGGGGAAAACCAGCCCCAGCATTTT
d_call: .
v_call: TRBV18
j_call: TRBJ1-5
clone_size: .

cdr3_aa: CASSQTSGFSGNTIYF
cdr3_nt: TGCGCCAGCAGCCAAACGTCGGGATTCTCTGGAAACACCATATATTTT
d_call: .
v_call: TRBV4-1
j_call: TRBJ1-3
clone_size: .

cdr3_aa: CASSLWQGGEKLFF
cdr3_nt: TGCGCCAGCAGCTTATGGCAGGGTGGCGAAAAACTGTTTTTT
d_call: .
v_call: TRBV5-1
j_call: TRBJ1-4
clone_size: .

cdr3_aa: CASSPMGGRYNEQFF
cdr3_nt: TGTGCCAGCAGCCCCATGGGGGGGCGGTACAATGAGCAGTTCTTC
d_call: .
v_call: TRBV9
j_call: TRBJ2-1
clone_size: .

cdr3_aa: CASRPDRGYQETQYF
cdr3_nt: TGTGCCAGCAGACCGGACAGGGGGTACCAAGAGACCCAGTACTTC
d_call: TRBD1
v_call: TRBV6-5
j_call: TRBJ2-5
clone_size: once

cdr3_aa: CASSETSGTYNEQFF
cdr3_nt: TGTGCCAGCAGTGAGACTAGCGGGACCTACAATGAGCAGTTCTTC
d_call: TRBD2
v_call: TRBV6-4
j_call: TRBJ2-1
clone_size: .

cdr3_aa: CASSPGRGPEQYF
cdr3_nt: TGTGCCAGCAGCCCCGGCCGCGGCCCCGAGCAGTACTTC
d_call: .
v_call: TRBV2
j_call: TRBJ2-7
clone_size: .

cdr3_aa: CASSLLAGDTGELFF
cdr3_nt: TGCGCCAGCAGCTTACTAGCGGGAGATACCGGGGAGCTGTTTTTT
d_call: TRBD2
v_call: TRBV5-1
j_call: TRBJ2-2
clone_size: .

cdr3_aa: CASSPPTGVDEQYF
cdr3_nt: TGTGCCAGCAGTCCCCCGACAGGGGTGGACGAGCAGTACTTC
d_call: TRBD1
v_call: TRBV28
j_call: TRBJ2-7
clone_size: .

cdr3_aa: CASSLRANTEAFF
cdr3_nt: TGCGCCAGCAGCCTTCGAGCGAACACTGAAGCTTTCTTT
d_call: .
v_call: TRBV5-1
j_call: TRBJ1-1
clone_size: .

cdr3_aa: CASSQDMRGTNEKLFF
cdr3_nt: TGCGCCAGCAGCCAAGATATGAGGGGAACTAATGAAAAACTGTTTTTT
d_call: .
v_call: TRBV4-1
j_call: TRBJ1-4
clone_size: few

cdr3_aa: CSVGQTNTEAFF
cdr3_nt: TGCAGCGTTGGGCAGACGAACACTGAAGCTTTCTTT
d_call: .
v_call: TRBV29-1
j_call: TRBJ1-1
clone_size: once

cdr3_aa: CATSKTGRGYTF
cdr3_nt: TGTGCCACCAGCAAGACAGGGCGAGGCTACACCTTC
d_call: TRBD1
v_call: TRBV15
j_call: TRBJ1-2
clone_size: .

cdr3_aa: CATVGTGGIYNEQFF
cdr3_nt: TGCGCCACCGTGGGGACAGGGGGCATCTACAATGAGCAGTTCTTC
d_call: TRBD1
v_call: TRBV10-2
j_call: TRBJ2-1
clone_size: .

cdr3_aa: CASSQGSVPETQYF
cdr3_nt: TGTGCCAGCAGCCAAGGGAGTGTCCCGGAGACCCAGTACTTC
d_call: .
v_call: TRBV14
j_call: TRBJ2-5
clone_size: few

cdr3_aa: CASSHTVLSNQPQHF
cdr3_nt: TGTGCCAGCAGTCATACAGTTCTTAGCAATCAGCCCCAGCATTTT
d_call: .
v_call: TRBV7-2
j_call: TRBJ1-5
clone_size: .

cdr3_aa: CASSLEPPGQSSYEQYF
cdr3_nt: TGTGCCAGCAGCTTGGAACCGCCGGGACAGAGTTCCTACGAGCAGTACTTC
d_call: TRBD1
v_call: TRBV4-2
j_call: TRBJ2-7
clone_size: .

cdr3_aa: CASSWRQTQAFF
cdr3_nt: TGTGCCAGCAGTTGGCGACAGACCCAAGCTTTCTTT
d_call: .
v_call: TRBV6-6
j_call: TRBJ1-1
clone_size: once

cdr3_aa: CAWRLGADTQYF
cdr3_nt: TGTGCCTGGAGACTAGGGGCAGATACGCAGTATTTT
d_call: .
v_call: TRBV30
j_call: TRBJ2-3
clone_size: .